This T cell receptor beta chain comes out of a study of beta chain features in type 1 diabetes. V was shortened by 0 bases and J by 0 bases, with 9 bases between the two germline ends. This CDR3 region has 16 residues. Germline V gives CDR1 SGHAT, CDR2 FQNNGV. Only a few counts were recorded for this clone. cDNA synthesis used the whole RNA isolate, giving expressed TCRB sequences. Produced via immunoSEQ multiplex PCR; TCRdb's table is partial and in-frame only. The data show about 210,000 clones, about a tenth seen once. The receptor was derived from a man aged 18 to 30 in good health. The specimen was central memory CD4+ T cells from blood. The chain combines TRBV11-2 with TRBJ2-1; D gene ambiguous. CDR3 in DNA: TGTGCCAGCAGCTTAGATCTGTGGAGCTCCTACAATGAGCAGTTCTTC. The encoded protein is CASSLDLWSSYNEQFF.